This entry concerns a single TCR beta chain. The antigen is undetermined. Naive, central memory, regulatory and stem cell-like memory cells within the CD4+ compartment were sorted using CD45RO/CCR7/CD25/CD127/CD95/CD27. This sample was included in a study of beta chain features in type 1 diabetes. Study-level information: Healthy donors and patients had similar age, gender and cell yields.

Per germline, CDR1 SGHRS and CDR2 YFSETQ. V lost 4 bases to trimming and J lost 2 bases; unmatched junction nucleotides: 7. The CDR3 runs to 15 residues. Findings and caveats of the study: Significant though moderate, a shortening of TCRB CDR3s appeared in all four CD4+ subsets of Type 1 diabetes patients.

The whole isolated RNA underwent reverse transcription, so sequencing captured expressed TCRB transcripts. Assay: immunoSEQ multiplex PCR; the TCRdb copy retains only in-frame clones and omits some. The top ten clones hold under 0.85% of a sample with around 150,000 clones, roughly 9% of them seen once. The chain carries TRBV5-1 and TRBJ1-2; 8 bases agree with TRBD1. The TCR comes from a woman in her 30s with type 1 diabetes. The material sequenced was central memory CD4+ T cells from blood. The CDR3 loop reads CASSLGQGGNYGYTF. Here the CDR3 DNA reads TGCGCCAGCAGCCTCGGACAGGGTGGGAACTATGGCTACACCTTC.